This TCR beta chain came from a study of patients and donors after allogeneic stem cell transplantation (TCRdb year 2020). Receptor libraries were prepared by RT-PCR. Instrument on record: NextSeq 550. Starting from the raw public reads, TCRdb applied fastp trimming at Q25, assembled clones with MiXCR and retained in-frame beta chains. Rows are combined by CDR3 protein, so each entry shows the most common genes and DNA. The table for this sample lists roughly 880,000 distinct CDR3 sequences; 15% to 20% of them were counted only once. The top ten hold around 5.5% of the sample. The CDR3 covers 14 residues, taking in both the cysteine and the phenylalanine. Just CDR3 DNA is preserved here, 42 bases in frame from base 1. For CDR1 and CDR2, the germline V gene lists SNHLY and FYNNEI. V lost 7 bases and J lost 2 bases; the stretch between them is 14 bases long. This clonotype showed up just once. Its antigen is unknown. Base qualities are missing; no much larger clone stands one base away. One read yields weak evidence.

Sequenced material: blood, either unsorted or a sorted T cell fraction (not recorded which). The TCR sequence derives from a human donor who was either an allogeneic HSCT recipient or a stem cell or donor lymphocyte infusion donor (not recorded which). It is not recorded whose cells these are; they may come from a transplant donor. The receptor chain draws on TRBV2 and TRBJ2-5; a weak D assignment points to TRBD1 (6 bases agree). The CDR3 protein sequence reads: CASNRDRSQETQYF. The DNA sequence is TGTGCCAGCAACCGAGACAGGTCTCAAGAGACCCAGTACTTC.